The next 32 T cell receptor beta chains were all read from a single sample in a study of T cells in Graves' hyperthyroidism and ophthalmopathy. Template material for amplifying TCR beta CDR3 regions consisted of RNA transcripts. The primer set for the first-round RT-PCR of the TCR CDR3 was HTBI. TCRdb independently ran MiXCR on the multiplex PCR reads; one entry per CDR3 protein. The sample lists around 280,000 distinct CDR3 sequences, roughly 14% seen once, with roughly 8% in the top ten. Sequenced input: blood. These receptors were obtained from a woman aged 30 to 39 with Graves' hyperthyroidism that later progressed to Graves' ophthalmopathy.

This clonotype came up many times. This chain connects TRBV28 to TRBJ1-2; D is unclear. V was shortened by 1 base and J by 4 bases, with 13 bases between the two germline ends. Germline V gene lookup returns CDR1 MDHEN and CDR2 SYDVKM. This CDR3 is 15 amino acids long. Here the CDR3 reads CASSLSDGRAYGYTF. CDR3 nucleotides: TGTGCCAGCAGTTTATCCGATGGGCGGGCCTATGGCTACACCTTC.

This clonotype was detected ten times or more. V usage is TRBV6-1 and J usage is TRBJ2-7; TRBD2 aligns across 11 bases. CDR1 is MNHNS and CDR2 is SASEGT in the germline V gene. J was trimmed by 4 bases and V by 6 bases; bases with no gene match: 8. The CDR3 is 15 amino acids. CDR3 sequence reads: CASRSSGTSGYEQYF. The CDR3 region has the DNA TGTGCCAGCAGATCGAGCGGGACTAGCGGATACGAGCAGTACTTC.

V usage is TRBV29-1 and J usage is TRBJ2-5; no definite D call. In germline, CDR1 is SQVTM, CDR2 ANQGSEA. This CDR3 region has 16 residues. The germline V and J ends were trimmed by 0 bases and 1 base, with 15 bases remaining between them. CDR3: CSVEDLFRWGQETQYF. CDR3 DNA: TGCAGCGTTGAAGATTTGTTTCGATGGGGCCAAGAGACCCAGTACTTC.

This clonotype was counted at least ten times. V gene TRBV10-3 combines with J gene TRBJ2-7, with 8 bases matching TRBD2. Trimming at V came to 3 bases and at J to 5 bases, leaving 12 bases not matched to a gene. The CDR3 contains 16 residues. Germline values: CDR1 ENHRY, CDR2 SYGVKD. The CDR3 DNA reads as TGTGCCATCAGTGACGGGGGTGGAGGACTAGCCCACGAGCAGTACTTC. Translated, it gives CAISDGGGGLAHEQYF.

The CDR3 DNA reads as TGTGCCAGCAGCCCACGGGACAGGCTAAGCGGGCAGTTCTTC. Translation: CASSPRDRLSGQFF. This rearrangement joins TRBV3-1 to TRBJ2-1; 8 bases line up with TRBD1. The V gene end was trimmed by 4 bases and the J gene end by 12 bases; junction bases not matched to a gene: 11. This CDR3 comprises 14 residues. Looked up from germline, CDR1 is LGHDT and CDR2 is YNNKEL (reference sequence).

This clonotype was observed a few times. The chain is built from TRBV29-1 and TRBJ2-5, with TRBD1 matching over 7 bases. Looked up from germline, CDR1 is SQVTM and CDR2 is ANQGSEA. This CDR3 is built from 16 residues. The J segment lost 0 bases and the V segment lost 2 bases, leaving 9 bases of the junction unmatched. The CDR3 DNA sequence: TGCAGCGTTGAATGGGTGACAGGGCGACACCAAGAGACCCAGTACTTC. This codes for CSVEWVTGRHQETQYF.

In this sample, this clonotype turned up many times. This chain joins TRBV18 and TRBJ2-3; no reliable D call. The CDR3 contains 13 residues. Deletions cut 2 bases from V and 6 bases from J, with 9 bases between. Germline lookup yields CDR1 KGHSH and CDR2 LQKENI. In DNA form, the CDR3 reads TGTGCCAGCTCACCAGTGGGAACGGATACGCAGTATTTT. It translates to CASSPVGTDTQYF.

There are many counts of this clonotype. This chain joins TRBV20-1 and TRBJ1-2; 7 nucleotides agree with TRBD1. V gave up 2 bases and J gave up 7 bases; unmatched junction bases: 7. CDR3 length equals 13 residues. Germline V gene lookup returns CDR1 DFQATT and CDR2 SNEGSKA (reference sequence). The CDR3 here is CSARFGQAGGYTF. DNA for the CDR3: TGCAGTGCTAGATTCGGACAGGCGGGTGGCTACACCTTC.

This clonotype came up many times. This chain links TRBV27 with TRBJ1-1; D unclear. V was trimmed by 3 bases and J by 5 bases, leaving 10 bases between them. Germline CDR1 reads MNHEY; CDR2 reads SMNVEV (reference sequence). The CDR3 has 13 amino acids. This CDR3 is CASSLRVVTEAFF. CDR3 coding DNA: TGTGCCAGCAGTTTGAGGGTGGTGACTGAAGCTTTCTTT.

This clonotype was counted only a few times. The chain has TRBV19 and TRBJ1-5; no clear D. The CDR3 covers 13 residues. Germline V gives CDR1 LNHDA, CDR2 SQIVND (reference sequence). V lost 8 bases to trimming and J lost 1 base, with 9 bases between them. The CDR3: CASCDKSNQPQHF. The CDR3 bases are TGTGCCAGTTGCGACAAGAGCAATCAGCCCCAGCATTTT.

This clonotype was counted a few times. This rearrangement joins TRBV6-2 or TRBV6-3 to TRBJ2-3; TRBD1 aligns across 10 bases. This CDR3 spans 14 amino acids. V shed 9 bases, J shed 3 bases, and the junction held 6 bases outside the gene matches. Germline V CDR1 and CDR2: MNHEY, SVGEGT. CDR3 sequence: CASGDRGFTDTQYF. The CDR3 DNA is TGTGCCAGTGGGGACAGGGGATTTACAGATACGCAGTATTTT.

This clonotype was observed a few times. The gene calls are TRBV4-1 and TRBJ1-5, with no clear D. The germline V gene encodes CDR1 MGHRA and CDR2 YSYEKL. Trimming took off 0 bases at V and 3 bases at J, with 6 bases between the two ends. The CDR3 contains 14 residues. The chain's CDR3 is CASSQEGINQPQHF. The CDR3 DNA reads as TGCGCCAGCAGCCAAGAAGGGATCAATCAGCCCCAGCATTTT.

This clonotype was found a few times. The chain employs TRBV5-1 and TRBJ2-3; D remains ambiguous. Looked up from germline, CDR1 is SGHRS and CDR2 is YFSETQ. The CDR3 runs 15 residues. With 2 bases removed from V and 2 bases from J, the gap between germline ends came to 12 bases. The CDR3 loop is CASSFDPSPTDTQYF. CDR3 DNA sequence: TGCGCCAGCAGCTTCGACCCTTCTCCCACAGATACGCAGTATTTT.

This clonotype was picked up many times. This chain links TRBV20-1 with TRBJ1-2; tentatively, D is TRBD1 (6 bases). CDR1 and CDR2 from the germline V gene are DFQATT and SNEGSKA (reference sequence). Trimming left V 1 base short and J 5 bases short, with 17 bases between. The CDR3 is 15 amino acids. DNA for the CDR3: TGCAGTGCTAGAGCTAGGATAGGGGGGTTTTATGGCTACACCTTC. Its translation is CSARARIGGFYGYTF.

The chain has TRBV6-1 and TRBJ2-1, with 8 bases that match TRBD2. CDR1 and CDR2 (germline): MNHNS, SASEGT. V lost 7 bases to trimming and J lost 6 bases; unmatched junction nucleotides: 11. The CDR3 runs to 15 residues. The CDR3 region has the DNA TGTGCCAGCATCCCCAGCGGGAGTGGGTCCAATGAGCAGTTCTTC. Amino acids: CASIPSGSGSNEQFF.

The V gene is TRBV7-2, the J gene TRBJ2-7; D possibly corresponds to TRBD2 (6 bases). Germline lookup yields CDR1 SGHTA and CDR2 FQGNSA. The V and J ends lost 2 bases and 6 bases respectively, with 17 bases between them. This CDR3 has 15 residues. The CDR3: CASSLWVTEGGEQYF. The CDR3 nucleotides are TGTGCCAGCAGCTTATGGGTAACGGAGGGAGGCGAGCAGTACTTC.

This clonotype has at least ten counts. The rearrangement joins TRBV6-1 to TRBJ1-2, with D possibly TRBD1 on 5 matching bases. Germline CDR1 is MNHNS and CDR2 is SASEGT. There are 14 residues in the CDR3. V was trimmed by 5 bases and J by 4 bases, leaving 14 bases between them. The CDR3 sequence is CASSTRDVTYGYTF. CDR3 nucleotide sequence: TGTGCCAGCAGTACCCGGGACGTTACCTATGGCTACACCTTC.

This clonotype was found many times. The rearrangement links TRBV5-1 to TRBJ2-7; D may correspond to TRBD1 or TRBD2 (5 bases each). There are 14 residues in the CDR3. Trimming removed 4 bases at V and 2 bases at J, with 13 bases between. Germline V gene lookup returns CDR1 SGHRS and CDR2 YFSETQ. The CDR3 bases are TGCGCCAGCAGCATGGGACCACTGACCTACGAGCAGTACTTC. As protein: CASSMGPLTYEQYF.

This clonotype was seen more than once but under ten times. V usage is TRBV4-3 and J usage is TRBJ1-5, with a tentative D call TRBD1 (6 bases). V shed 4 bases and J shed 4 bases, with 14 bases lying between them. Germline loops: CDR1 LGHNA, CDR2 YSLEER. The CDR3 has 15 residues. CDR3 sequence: CASSPYRDENQPQHF. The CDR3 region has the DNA TGCGCCAGCAGCCCTTACAGGGATGAGAATCAGCCCCAGCATTTT.

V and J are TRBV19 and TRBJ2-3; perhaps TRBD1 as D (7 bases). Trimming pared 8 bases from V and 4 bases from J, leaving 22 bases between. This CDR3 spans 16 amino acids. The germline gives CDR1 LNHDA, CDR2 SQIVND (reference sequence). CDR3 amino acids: CASSWRGGGAPDTQYF. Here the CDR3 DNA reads TGTGCCAGTTCCTGGCGAGGGGGCGGGGCCCCAGATACGCAGTATTTT.

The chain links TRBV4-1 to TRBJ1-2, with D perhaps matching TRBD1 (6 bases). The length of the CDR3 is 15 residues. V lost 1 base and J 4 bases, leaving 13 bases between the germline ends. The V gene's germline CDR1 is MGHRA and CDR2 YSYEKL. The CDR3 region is CASSQVLTGLYGYTF. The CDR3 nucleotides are TGCGCCAGCAGCCAAGTCTTGACAGGCCTCTATGGCTACACCTTC.

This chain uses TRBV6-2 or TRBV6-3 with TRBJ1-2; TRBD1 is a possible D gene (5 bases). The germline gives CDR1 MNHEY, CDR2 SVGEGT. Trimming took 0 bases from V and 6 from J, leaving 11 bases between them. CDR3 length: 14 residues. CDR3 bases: TGTGCCAGCAGTTACTCGGAGGGGCTGGATGGCTACACCTTC. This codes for CASSYSEGLDGYTF.

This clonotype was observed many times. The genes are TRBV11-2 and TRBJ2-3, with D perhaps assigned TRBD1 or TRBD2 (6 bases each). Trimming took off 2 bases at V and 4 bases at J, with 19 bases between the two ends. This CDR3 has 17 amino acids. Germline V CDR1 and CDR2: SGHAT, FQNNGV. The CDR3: CASSLYGGEGGSDTQYF. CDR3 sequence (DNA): TGTGCCAGCAGCTTATATGGGGGCGAGGGGGGCTCAGATACGCAGTATTTT. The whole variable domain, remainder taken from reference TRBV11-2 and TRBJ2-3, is EAGVAQSPRYKIIEKRQSVAFWCNPISGHATLYWYQQILGQGPKLLIQFQNNGVVDDSQLPKDRFSAERLKGVDSTLKIQPAKLEDSAVYLCASSLYGGEGGSDTQYFGPGTRLTVL.

CDR3 in amino acids: CASSASGTGGGEQYF. The CDR3 region has the DNA TGTGCCAGCAGCGCGTCCGGGACAGGGGGCGGAGAGCAGTACTTC. The chain combines TRBV9 with TRBJ2-7; TRBD1 aligns across 12 bases. The CDR3 runs to 15 residues. Unmatched junction bases numbered 8, after V lost 3 bases and J lost 7 bases. Germline assignment: CDR1 SGDLS and CDR2 YYNGEE.

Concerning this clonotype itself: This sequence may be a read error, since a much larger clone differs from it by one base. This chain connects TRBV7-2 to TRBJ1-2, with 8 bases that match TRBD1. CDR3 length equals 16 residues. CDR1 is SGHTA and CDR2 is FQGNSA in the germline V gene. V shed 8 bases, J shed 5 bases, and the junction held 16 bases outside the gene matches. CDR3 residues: CASGPPGVGTGYGYTF. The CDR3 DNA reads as TGTGCCAGCGGACCTCCGGGGGTGGGGACAGGATATGGCTACACCTTC.

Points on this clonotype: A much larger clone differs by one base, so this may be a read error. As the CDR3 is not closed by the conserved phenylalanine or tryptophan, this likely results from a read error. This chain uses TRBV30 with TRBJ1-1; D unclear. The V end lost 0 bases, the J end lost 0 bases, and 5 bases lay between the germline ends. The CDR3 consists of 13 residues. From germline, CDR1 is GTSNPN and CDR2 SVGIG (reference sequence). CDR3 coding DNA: TGTGCCTGGAGTGTAGATCTGAACACTGAAGCTTTCTCT. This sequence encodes CAWSVDLNTEAFS.

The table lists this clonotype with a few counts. Here the CDR3 DNA reads TGTGCCAGCAGAAGGGGCCCTAGCGGGAGATCGCAGTTCTTC. Amino acid sequence: CASRRGPSGRSQFF. The rearrangement links TRBV3-2 to TRBJ2-1; the table's D gene call, TRBD2, was not cross checked with the DNA. TRBV3-2 represents a pseudogene. This CDR3 spans 14 amino acids.

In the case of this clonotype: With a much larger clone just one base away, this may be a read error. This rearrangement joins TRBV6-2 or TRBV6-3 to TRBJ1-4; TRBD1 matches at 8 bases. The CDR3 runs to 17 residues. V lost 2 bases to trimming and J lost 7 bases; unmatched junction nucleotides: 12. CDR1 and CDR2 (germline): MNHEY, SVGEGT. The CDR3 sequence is CASSYVAGGYGGEKLFF. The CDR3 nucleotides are TGTGCCAGCAGTTACGTGGCAGGGGGCTACGGAGGTGAAAAACTGTTTTTT.

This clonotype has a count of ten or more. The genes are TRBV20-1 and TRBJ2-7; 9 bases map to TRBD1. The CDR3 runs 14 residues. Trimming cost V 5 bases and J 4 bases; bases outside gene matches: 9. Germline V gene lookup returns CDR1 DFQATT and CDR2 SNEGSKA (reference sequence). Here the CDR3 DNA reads TGCAGTGCTGCAACGGGACAGGGAGGGTACGAGCAGTACTTC. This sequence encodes CSAATGQGGYEQYF.

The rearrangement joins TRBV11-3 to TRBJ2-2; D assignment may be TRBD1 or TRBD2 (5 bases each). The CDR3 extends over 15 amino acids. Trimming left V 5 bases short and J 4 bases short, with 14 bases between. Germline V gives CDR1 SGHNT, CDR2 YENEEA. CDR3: CASSPFDGTTGELFF. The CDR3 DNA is TGTGCCAGCAGCCCCTTTGACGGGACCACCGGGGAGCTGTTTTTT.

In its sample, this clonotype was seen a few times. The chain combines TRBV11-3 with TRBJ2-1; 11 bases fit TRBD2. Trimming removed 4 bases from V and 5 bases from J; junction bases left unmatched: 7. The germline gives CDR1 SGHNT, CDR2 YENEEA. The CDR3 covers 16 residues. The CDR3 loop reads CASSWGTSGSDNEQFF. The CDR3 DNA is TGTGCCAGCAGCTGGGGAACTAGCGGGAGCGACAATGAGCAGTTCTTC.

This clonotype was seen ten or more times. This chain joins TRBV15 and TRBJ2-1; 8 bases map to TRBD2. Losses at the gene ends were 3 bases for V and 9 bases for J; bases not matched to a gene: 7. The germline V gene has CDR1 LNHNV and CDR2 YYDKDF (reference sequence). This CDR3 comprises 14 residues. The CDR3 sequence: CATSSGRGNIEQFF. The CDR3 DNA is TGTGCCACCAGCAGCGGGAGGGGCAATATTGAGCAGTTCTTC.